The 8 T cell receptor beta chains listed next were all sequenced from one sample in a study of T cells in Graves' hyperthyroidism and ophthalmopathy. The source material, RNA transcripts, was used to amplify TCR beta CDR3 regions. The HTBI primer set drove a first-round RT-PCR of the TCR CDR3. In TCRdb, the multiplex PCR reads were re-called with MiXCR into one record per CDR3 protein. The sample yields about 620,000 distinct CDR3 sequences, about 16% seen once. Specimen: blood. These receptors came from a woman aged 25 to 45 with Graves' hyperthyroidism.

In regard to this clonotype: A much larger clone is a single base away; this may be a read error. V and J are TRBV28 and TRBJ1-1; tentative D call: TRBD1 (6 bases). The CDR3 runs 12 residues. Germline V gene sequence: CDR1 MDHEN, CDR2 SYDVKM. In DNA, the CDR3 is TGTGCCAGCAGCTCCGGACAGACTGAAGCTCTCTTT. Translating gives CASSSGQTEALF.

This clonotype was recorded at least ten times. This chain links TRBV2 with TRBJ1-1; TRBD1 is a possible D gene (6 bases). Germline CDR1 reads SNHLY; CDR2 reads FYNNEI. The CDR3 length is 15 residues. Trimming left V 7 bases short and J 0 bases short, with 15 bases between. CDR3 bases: TGTGCCAGCACTGGCGGGGGCACTGTGAACACTGAAGCTTTCTTT. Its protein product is CASTGGGTVNTEAFF.

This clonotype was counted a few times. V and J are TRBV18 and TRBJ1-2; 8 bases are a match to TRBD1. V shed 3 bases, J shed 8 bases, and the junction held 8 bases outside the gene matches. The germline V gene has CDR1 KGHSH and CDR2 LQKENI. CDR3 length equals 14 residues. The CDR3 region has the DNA TGTGCCAGCTCACCCGACAGGGGCTCAGGGGGCTACACCTTC. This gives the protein CASSPDRGSGGYTF.

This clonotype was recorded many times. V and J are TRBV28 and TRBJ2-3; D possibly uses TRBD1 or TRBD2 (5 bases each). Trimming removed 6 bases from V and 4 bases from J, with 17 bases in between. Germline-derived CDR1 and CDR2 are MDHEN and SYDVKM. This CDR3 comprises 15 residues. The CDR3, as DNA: TGTGCCAGCAGCGAGGGGAGTGTCCCCGCAGATACGCAGTATTTT. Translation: CASSEGSVPADTQYF.

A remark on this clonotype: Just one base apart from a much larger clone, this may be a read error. As DNA, the CDR3 is TGTGCCAGCAGTAGGGACGGAGAAGAGACCCACTACTTC. Amino acid sequence: CASSRDGEETHYF. This chain connects TRBV11-2 to TRBJ2-5, with D perhaps TRBD1 or TRBD2 (5 bases each). The CDR3 length is 13 residues. CDR1 and CDR2 (germline): SGHAT, FQNNGV.

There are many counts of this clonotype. The CDR3 region is CASSLVQTQGYTF. CDR3 bases: TGTGCCAGCAGTTTAGTCCAAACACAGGGCTACACCTTC. The chain recombines TRBV28 with TRBJ1-2; D is ambiguous. This CDR3 comprises 13 residues. V shed 2 bases and J shed 8 bases, with 12 bases lying between them. Looked up from germline, CDR1 is MDHEN and CDR2 is SYDVKM.

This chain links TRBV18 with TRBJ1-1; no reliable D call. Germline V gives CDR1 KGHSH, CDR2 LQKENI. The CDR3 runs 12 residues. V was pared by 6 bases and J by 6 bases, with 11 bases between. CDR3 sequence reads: CASSLETAEAFF. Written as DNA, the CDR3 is TGTGCCAGCTCCCTGGAAACCGCTGAAGCTTTCTTT.

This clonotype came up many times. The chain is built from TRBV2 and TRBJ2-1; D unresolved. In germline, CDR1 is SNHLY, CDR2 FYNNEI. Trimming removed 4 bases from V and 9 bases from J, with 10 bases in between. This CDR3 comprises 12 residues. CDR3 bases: TGTGCCAGCAGTGGTTTCCGTCTTGAGCAGTTCTTC. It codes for CASSGFRLEQFF.